This is a list of T cell receptor beta chains from one sample in a study of T-cell reconstitution after alpha-beta-depleted transplantation in children. From the PCR reads, TCRdb called clonotypes with MiXCR, one entry per CDR3 protein. The data contain hundreds of thousands of distinct CDR3 sequences, about an eighth of them singletons. The sample in question was PBMCs, obtained before TCRalphabeta/CD19-depleted stem cell transplant. All receptors come from a girl under 10 years old with congenital amegakaryocytic thrombocytopenia, due to receive a stem cell transplant. Each CDR3 is given with its conserved first and last residue. Clone size is given for some rows only: seen once, a few or many times, or a class if the clone is expanded.

clone size: few
V gene: TRBV7-2
CDR3 protein: CASSPWSGRSDEQYF

clone size: many
V gene: TRBV20-1
CDR3 protein: CSASHLGDEKLFF

clone size: few
V gene: TRBV3-1
CDR3 protein: CASTQDGLAGSYNEQFF

clone size: many
V gene: TRBV5-1
CDR3 protein: CASSLARTSGTYEQYF

clone size: many
V gene: TRBV5-1
CDR3 protein: CASSLVLANSYEQYF

clone size: -
V gene: TRBV9
CDR3 protein: CASSAAWIDTQYF

clone size: few
V gene: TRBV20-1
CDR3 protein: CSARDVRGGELFF

clone size: many
V gene: TRBV29-1
CDR3 protein: CSVPNPTGPNTEAFF

clone size: many
V gene: TRBV20-1
CDR3 protein: CSAKGTLGTGELFF

clone size: many
V gene: TRBV5-6
CDR3 protein: CASSFGSGSYEQYF

clone size: -
V gene: TRBV12-3/TRBV12-4
CDR3 protein: CASSYQLGIGELFF

clone size: -
V gene: TRBV7-6
CDR3 protein: CASSQFIRGVGNSPLHF

clone size: -
V gene: TRBV9
CDR3 protein: CASSVTRESQETQYF

clone size: few
V gene: TRBV7-2
CDR3 protein: CASSLRGSQSGISQYF

clone size: many
V gene: TRBV20-1
CDR3 protein: CSAQGNEQFF

clone size: -
V gene: TRBV11-1
CDR3 protein: CASSAPVGAEAFF

clone size: many
V gene: TRBV12-3/TRBV12-4
CDR3 protein: CASSPGLAAETQYF

clone size: few
V gene: TRBV15
CDR3 protein: CATSRWGSYEQYF

clone size: -
V gene: TRBV29-1
CDR3 protein: CSVQGGNIQYF

clone size: many
V gene: TRBV7-2
CDR3 protein: CASSLSGSRADTQYF

clone size: many
V gene: TRBV5-1
CDR3 protein: CASSLEPLLQETQYF

clone size: -
V gene: TRBV20-1
CDR3 protein: CSAQRQPSSRELFF

clone size: few
V gene: TRBV20-1
CDR3 protein: CSASKTDRGDEQYF

clone size: few
V gene: TRBV30
CDR3 protein: CAWSEIWGTGELFF

clone size: few
V gene: TRBV20-1
CDR3 protein: CSAITGGAEAFF

clone size: many
V gene: TRBV7-2
CDR3 protein: CASSLWKGAQPQHF

clone size: many
V gene: TRBV5-1
CDR3 protein: CASSSGTSGGAYNEQFF

clone size: few
V gene: TRBV6-2/TRBV6-3
CDR3 protein: CASSSSDTYNEQFF

clone size: many
V gene: TRBV20-1
CDR3 protein: CSARGGPSTDTQYF

clone size: -
V gene: TRBV20-1
CDR3 protein: CSALPRGPSGNTIYF

clone size: many
V gene: TRBV20-1
CDR3 protein: CSAGRDNSYEQYF

clone size: many
V gene: TRBV29-1
CDR3 protein: CSVGLAGRSGANVLTF

clone size: many
V gene: TRBV7-9
CDR3 protein: CASSRRFGDAGHNEQFF